Shown below are 27 T cell receptor beta chains from a single sample sequenced in a study of shared clonotypes between healthy human individuals. Method: immunoSEQ multiplex PCR; TCRdb's copy keeps in-frame clones and lacks some. The sample includes a few million clones, roughly 95% seen only once; the top ten take around 0.13%. Sequencing was done on a sample of naive CD4+ T cells sorted from blood. Subset defined: CD45RA+ positively selected. Every receptor here comes from a man between 18 and 29 years old in good health.

V usage is TRBV2 and J usage is TRBJ2-1; D not resolved. The CDR3 is 14 residues long. The germline CDR1 and CDR2 sequences are SNHLY and FYNNEI. The V and J ends lost 5 bases and 5 bases respectively, with 13 bases between them. The CDR3 loop is CASSFRRADNEQFF. The CDR3 region has the DNA TGTGCCAGCAGTTTTCGAAGGGCAGACAATGAGCAGTTCTTC.

The chain couples TRBV30 to TRBJ2-7; possibly TRBD2 for D (5 bases). Trimming stripped 3 bases from V and 3 bases from J, with 9 bases between. CDR1 is GTSNPN, CDR2 SVGIG, per germline (reference sequence). This CDR3 has 12 residues. CDR3 nucleotide sequence: TGTGCCTGGAGGAGGGATCTCTACGAGCAGTACTTC. This sequence encodes CAWRRDLYEQYF.

V gene TRBV7-2 combines with J gene TRBJ2-3; 7 bases fit TRBD1. Germline-derived CDR1 and CDR2 are SGHTA and FQGNSA. V shed 3 bases and J 5 bases; nucleotides not matched to a gene: 8. The CDR3 extends over 15 amino acids. CDR3 amino acids: CASSFRTGSGDTQYF. The DNA of the CDR3 is TGTGCCAGCAGCTTCAGGACAGGTTCAGGAGATACGCAGTATTTT. The whole variable domain, filled in from reference TRBV7-2 and TRBJ2-3, reads GAGVSQSPSNKVTEKGKDVELRCDPISGHTALYWYRQSLGQGLEFLIYFQGNSAPDKSGLPSDRFSAERTGGSVSTLTIQRTQQEDSAVYLCASSFRTGSGDTQYFGPGTRLTVL.

For this clone: Other DNA sequences of this sample code for an identical CDR3. The genes are TRBV10-3 and TRBJ1-1; no clear D gene. This CDR3 spans 14 amino acids. Per germline, CDR1 ENHRY and CDR2 SYGVKD. V lost 3 bases and J 0 bases, leaving 8 bases between the germline ends. The CDR3 coding sequence is TGTGCCATCAGTGAAGACGGCCTGAACACTGAAGCTTTCTTT. Translated: CAISEDGLNTEAFF.

The gene calls are TRBV19 and TRBJ1-3; no firm D call. There are 16 residues in the CDR3. Germline CDR1 reads LNHDA; CDR2 reads SQIVND (reference sequence). Trimming removed 7 bases from V and 1 base from J, with 17 bases in between. The CDR3 nucleotides read TGTGCCAGTACAAATCTTCCCCAGGCTTCTGGAAACACCATATATTTT. This translates into CASTNLPQASGNTIYF.

The genes are TRBV9 and TRBJ2-5, with 10 positions matching TRBD2. V shed 3 bases, J shed 5 bases, and the junction held 10 bases outside the gene matches. CDR1 is SGDLS, CDR2 YYNGEE, per germline. This CDR3 spans 16 amino acids. CDR3 nucleotides: TGTGCCAGCAGCGCCCCGGGACTAGCGTTCGGGGAGACCCAGTACTTC. Amino acid sequence: CASSAPGLAFGETQYF.

The chain couples TRBV29-1 to TRBJ2-2; 7 nucleotides line up with TRBD1. The germline V gene has CDR1 SQVTM and CDR2 ANQGSEA. J lost 7 bases, V lost 6 bases, and 5 bases had no gene match. The CDR3 spans 12 residues. Written as DNA, the CDR3 is TGCAGCGTCTCCGACAGGGTCGGGGAGCTGTTTTTT. Translating gives CSVSDRVGELFF.

CDR3 residues: CASKQGAYEQYF. As DNA, the CDR3 is TGCGCCAGTAAGCAGGGGGCCTACGAGCAGTACTTC. The chain is built from TRBV5-1 and TRBJ2-7; the match to TRBD1 covers 7 bases. The trim removed 8 bases at V and 2 bases at J, leaving 4 bases unmatched. There are 12 residues in the CDR3. Germline V gene lookup returns CDR1 SGHRS and CDR2 YFSETQ.

The V and J genes are TRBV19 and TRBJ1-1, with D possibly being TRBD1 (6 bases). Trimming cost V 7 bases and J 0 bases, with 18 bases left between them. The CDR3 sequence is 16 residues long. Germline CDR1 reads LNHDA; CDR2 reads SQIVND (reference sequence). CDR3 coding DNA: TGTGCCAGTACCGCCCCCGGGAGGGGGGTGAACACTGAAGCTTTCTTT. Its protein is CASTAPGRGVNTEAFF.

This clone was seen once. The gene calls are TRBV19 and TRBJ2-3, with 7 bases aligning to TRBD2. Trimming removed 2 bases from V and 5 bases from J; junction bases left unmatched: 7. Germline CDR1 and CDR2: LNHDA and SQIVND (reference sequence). The CDR3 is made up of 15 amino acids. This CDR3 reads CASSIQAGQGDTQYF. As DNA, the CDR3 is TGTGCCAGTAGTATACAAGCGGGGCAGGGAGATACGCAGTATTTT.

The chain carries TRBV7-2 and TRBJ1-3; D gene unclear. The CDR3 totals 15 residues. Germline V CDR1 and CDR2: SGHTA, FQGNSA. Trimming stripped 5 bases from V and 4 bases from J, with 15 bases between. CDR3 nucleotides: TGTGCCAGCAGCGGGGAGGGCACGACCGGAAACACCATATATTTT. Translation gives CASSGEGTTGNTIYF.

This chain uses TRBV19 with TRBJ2-5, with TRBD1 identical over 8 bases. The germline CDR1 and CDR2 sequences are LNHDA and SQIVND (reference sequence). There are 14 residues in the CDR3. V lost 4 bases, J lost 5 bases, and 6 bases stayed unmatched. CDR3 sequence: CASSRTGISETQYF. CDR3 sequence (DNA): TGTGCCAGTAGTAGGACAGGGATATCGGAGACCCAGTACTTC.

The chain carries TRBV10-3 and TRBJ2-4, with D tentatively TRBD1 or TRBD2 (5 bases each). Trimming stripped 6 bases from V and 10 bases from J, with 19 bases between. Per the germline V gene, CDR1 is ENHRY and CDR2 is SYGVKD. CDR3 length equals 14 residues. CDR3 nucleotide sequence: TGTGCCATCAGGGCTGGACACGGATCGGGGATTCAGTACTTC. This codes for CAIRAGHGSGIQYF.

The CDR3 coding sequence is TGTGCCAGCAGTGAAGCCATGGCTGGATTCTACGAGCAGTACTTC. This translates into CASSEAMAGFYEQYF. The V and J genes are TRBV6-1 and TRBJ2-7; D gene uncertain. The germline V and J ends were trimmed by 0 bases and 3 bases, with 12 bases remaining between them. In germline, CDR1 is MNHNS, CDR2 SASEGT. The CDR3 length is 15 residues.

On this clone: This sample also contains other DNA sequences that code for the same CDR3. The V gene is TRBV10-3, the J gene TRBJ2-7; D is uncertain. CDR3 length: 14 amino acids. The germline CDR1 and CDR2 sequences are ENHRY and SYGVKD. With 0 bases removed from V and 0 bases from J, the gap between germline ends came to 6 bases. The CDR3 protein is CAISESGTSYEQYF. For the CDR3, the DNA is TGTGCCATCAGTGAGTCAGGCACCTCCTACGAGCAGTACTTC.

The gene calls are TRBV2 and TRBJ1-4; unclear D gene. The germline V and J ends were trimmed by 7 bases and 4 bases, with 13 bases remaining between them. Germline V CDR1 and CDR2: SNHLY, FYNNEI. The CDR3 length is 14 residues. The CDR3 is CASTRTDLNEKLFF. The DNA for the CDR3 is TGTGCCAGCACCAGGACCGACCTTAATGAAAAACTGTTTTTT.

The J gene is TRBJ2-6, the V gene TRBV19; D tentatively reads TRBD1 or TRBD2 (5 bases each). CDR1 LNHDA and CDR2 SQIVND come from the germline V gene (reference sequence). The CDR3 runs 17 residues. V lost 6 bases and J 2 bases, leaving 17 bases between the germline ends. Here the CDR3 reads CASSPDSLSAGANVLTF. The DNA of the CDR3 is TGTGCCAGTAGCCCTGACAGTCTTAGCGCTGGGGCCAACGTCCTGACTTTC.

The chain has TRBV6-5 and TRBJ2-7, with 8 bases identical to TRBD2. Germline trimming cut 1 base from V and 8 bases from J; bases unmatched to any gene: 1. Germline V gene data show CDR1 as MNHEY and CDR2 as SVGAGI. This CDR3 has 12 residues. The CDR3 sequence: CASSYYSGKQYF. The CDR3 nucleotides read TGTGCCAGCAGTTACTATAGCGGGAAGCAGTACTTC.

The chain employs TRBV28 and TRBJ1-6, with unresolved D. CDR3 size: 14 residues. Trimming shortened V by 5 bases and J by 7 bases, and 12 bases separated the two germline ends. Per the germline V gene, CDR1 is MDHEN and CDR2 is SYDVKM. CDR3 coding DNA: TGTGCCAGCAGTCCCCACCGGGAAAATTCACCCCTCCACTTT. As protein: CASSPHRENSPLHF.

To note about this clone: Different DNA sequences within this sample yield the same CDR3. V and J are TRBV20-1 and TRBJ1-1; D call uncertain. Trimming shortened V by 3 bases and J by 4 bases, and 6 bases separated the two germline ends. CDR3 size: 11 residues. The germline gives CDR1 DFQATT, CDR2 SNEGSKA (reference sequence). The CDR3 sequence: CSARTLTEAFF. The CDR3 region has the DNA TGCAGTGCTAGGACACTCACTGAAGCTTTCTTT.

Only one count was recorded for this clone. The chain combines TRBV6-1 with TRBJ1-5; the match to TRBD1 covers 8 bases. This CDR3 is 15 amino acids long. CDR1 is MNHNS, CDR2 SASEGT, per germline. V lost 2 bases, J lost 4 bases, and 4 bases stayed unmatched. The CDR3 reads CASSEQDRANQPQHF. The CDR3 region has the DNA TGTGCCAGCAGTGAACAGGACAGGGCGAATCAGCCCCAGCATTTT.

This clone was detected once. The chain employs TRBV28 and TRBJ1-2; D unclear. In germline, CDR1 is MDHEN, CDR2 SYDVKM. There are 11 residues in the CDR3. Trimming shortened V by 8 bases and J by 3 bases, and 7 bases separated the two germline ends. CDR3 in DNA: TGTGCCAGCGGACCGGACTATGGCTACACCTTC. Amino acid sequence: CASGPDYGYTF.

This chain joins TRBV6-5 and TRBJ2-7; D ambiguous. This CDR3 has 15 amino acids. Trimming shortened V by 6 bases and J by 0 bases, and 15 bases separated the two germline ends. The germline V gene has CDR1 MNHEY and CDR2 SVGAGI. The CDR3, as DNA: TGTGCCAGCAGCTTATTGAAGTCGATCTCCTACGAGCAGTACTTC. Residues: CASSLLKSISYEQYF.

The chain recombines TRBV15 with TRBJ1-2, with D perhaps TRBD1 (6 bases). The germline V gene encodes CDR1 LNHNV and CDR2 YYDKDF (reference sequence). The CDR3 contains 16 residues. Trimming shortened V by 0 bases and J by 4 bases, and 15 bases separated the two germline ends. This CDR3 is CATSRDSQGSIYGYTF. The CDR3 nucleotides are TGTGCCACCAGCAGAGATTCACAGGGCAGTATCTATGGCTACACCTTC.

The rearrangement uses TRBV19 and TRBJ1-1; D remains ambiguous. Germline CDR1 is LNHDA and CDR2 is SQIVND (reference sequence). This CDR3 is 16 amino acids long. Trimming took off 5 bases at V and 2 bases at J, with 18 bases between the two ends. CDR3 sequence reads: CASSPMTPTPNTEAFF. CDR3 nucleotide sequence: TGTGCCAGTAGTCCCATGACACCCACCCCAAACACTGAAGCTTTCTTT.

The chain couples TRBV7-3 to TRBJ2-6; 9 nucleotides match TRBD2. The CDR3 consists of 17 residues. J lost 4 bases, V lost 5 bases, and 9 bases had no gene match. Germline CDR1 reads SGHTA; CDR2 reads FQGTGA. The CDR3 sequence is CASSPTSGQRGANVLTF. The DNA for the CDR3 is TGTGCCAGCAGCCCGACTAGCGGCCAGAGAGGGGCCAACGTCCTGACTTTC.

The J gene is TRBJ1-2, the V gene TRBV7-2; D might be TRBD1 (6 bases). The CDR3 length is 15 residues. V lost 0 bases, J lost 8 bases, and 16 bases lay in between. Germline loops: CDR1 SGHTA, CDR2 FQGNSA. The CDR3 spells CASSLAVVIGGGYTF. CDR3 sequence (DNA): TGTGCCAGCAGCTTAGCAGTGGTTATCGGGGGCGGCTACACCTTC.